What follows describes a single TCR beta chain. The antigen is undetermined. Repertoires were generated with immunoSEQ multiplex PCR, while TCRdb's copy carries only in-frame clones and drops some. The table has more than 2,000 clones, 25% to 30% seen once. This sample is part of a study of T cells in localized non-small cell lung cancer. Study outcomes and limitations: Density of T cells in blood, when higher, went with longer overall survival. The study detected a median about 50 of the top 100 tumor clones in adjacent lung. Analysis by sequencing included only one tumor region, so heterogeneity remains possible.

Samples of adjacent lung (free of atypia) were collected at least 2 cm from the tumor margin. The length of the CDR3 is 14 residues. The trim removed 6 bases at V and 3 bases at J, leaving 4 bases unmatched. CDR1 LNHDA and CDR2 SQIVND come from the germline V gene (reference sequence). Material: normal lung tissue next to the tumor, obtained before any cancer treatment. The TCR comes from a man between 40 and 69 years old with stage III lung adenocarcinoma. The rearrangement joins TRBV19 to TRBJ2-7; 11 nucleotides align to TRBD2. For the CDR3, the DNA is TGTGCCAGTAGATTACTAGCGGGGGACTACGAGCAGTACTTC. Translated: CASRLLAGDYEQYF.